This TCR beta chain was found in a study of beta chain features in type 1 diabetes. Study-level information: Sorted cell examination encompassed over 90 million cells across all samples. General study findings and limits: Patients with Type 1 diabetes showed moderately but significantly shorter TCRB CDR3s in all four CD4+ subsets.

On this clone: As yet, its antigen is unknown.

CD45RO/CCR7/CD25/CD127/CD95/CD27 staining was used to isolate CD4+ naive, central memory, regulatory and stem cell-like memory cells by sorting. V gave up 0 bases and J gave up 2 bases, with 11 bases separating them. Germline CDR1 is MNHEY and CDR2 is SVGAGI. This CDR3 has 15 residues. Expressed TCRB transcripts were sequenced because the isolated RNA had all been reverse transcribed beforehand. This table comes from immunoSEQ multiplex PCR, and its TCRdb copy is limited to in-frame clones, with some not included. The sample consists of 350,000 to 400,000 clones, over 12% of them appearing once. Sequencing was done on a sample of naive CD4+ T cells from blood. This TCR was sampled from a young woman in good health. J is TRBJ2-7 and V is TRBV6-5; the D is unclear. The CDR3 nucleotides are TGTGCCAGCAGTTACTCTTTCCCCCGAGCCTACGAGCAGTACTTC. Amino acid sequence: CASSYSFPRAYEQYF.